This T cell receptor beta chain stems from a study of T cell responses to AZD1222 COVID-19 vaccine. About the study: Whether given at about 4 or about 12 weeks, second doses were pooled. Findings of the study overall: Of the AZD1222 recipients, only 5 or 6 were seropositive at baseline. Spike-specific TCR breadth rose after two AZD1222 doses, and depth rose as well. Nearly half of spike-specific TCRs reportedly target variant regions that are unmutated in the B.1.351 and B.1.1.7 variants.

On this clone itself: Its target is unknown.

TCRdb's copy holds only in-frame clones and misses some; the assay was immunoSEQ multiplex PCR. The data show roughly 100,000 clones, about 87% seen once. V lost 4 bases and J lost 1, with 5 bases in between. The CDR3 sequence is 12 residues long. Germline V gene lookup returns CDR1 SGHRS and CDR2 YFSETQ. The sequence derives from an adult in good health. The V gene is TRBV5-1, the J gene TRBJ2-5, with no clear D. This specimen consisted of peripheral blood, obtained on day 0 of AZD1222 vaccination. CDR3 protein: CASSTSQETQYF. CDR3 nucleotides: TGCGCCAGCAGCACATCCCAAGAGACCCAGTACTTC.